This TCR beta chain was sequenced for a study of siplizumab effects on memory and regulatory T cells. Study findings and constraints: Siplizumab significantly lowered the alloreactive sequences that could be traced to unstimulated CD4+ memory cells. Proliferating Tregs' suppressive function in siplizumab cultures went unconfirmed.

Comments on this clone: Its antigen is not identified.

The CDR3 loop spans 15 amino acids. Germline V CDR1 and CDR2: SNHLY, FYNNEI. V was shortened by 8 bases and J by 3 bases, with 20 bases between the two germline ends. Per-sample assaying covered 95,000 to 100,000 TCR templates. TCRdb keeps only in-frame clones here, not all; method: immunoSEQ multiplex PCR. The sample yields 95,000 to 110,000 clones, more than 85% seen once. The chain combines TRBV2 with TRBJ2-7, with D perhaps TRBD1 or TRBD2 (5 bases each). The sequenced sample consisted of Tregs sorted from blood. The TCR was taken from a human donor in good health. The CDR3 DNA is TGTGCCAGCGGGGACCTTGGCAGTTTCTACTACGAGCAGTACTTC. Translating gives CASGDLGSFYYEQYF.